A selection of T cell receptor beta chains follows, all from one sample in a study of blood T cell repertoires in COVID-19. Assay used: immunoSEQ multiplex PCR; TCRdb lists only in-frame clones, some missing. The table has approximately 480,000 clones, about 85% seen once. Sample: PBMCs or T cells enriched from blood (not recorded which). These receptors came from a young woman who had recovered from COVID-19. Each CDR3 is given with its conserved first and last residue. D genes are given only for firm matches. Only some rows state a clone size, as once, few, many or a class for expanded clones.

v_call	j_call	d_call	clone_size	cdr3_nt	cdr3_aa
TRBV5-1	TRBJ1-1	TRBD1	-	TGCGCCAGCAGCTTTGACAGGGCTAAAACTGAAGCTTTCTTT	CASSFDRAKTEAFF
TRBV29-1	TRBJ1-2	-	-	TGCAGCGTCGGCCCGGCTTTCACAGGGCCCTATGGCTACACCTTC	CSVGPAFTGPYGYTF
TRBV4-1	TRBJ2-3	-	-	TGCGCCAGCAGCCAAGCCCGGCTCCGGGACTTTTCAGATACGCAGTATTTT	CASSQARLRDFSDTQYF
TRBV6-1	TRBJ1-6	-	once	TGTGCCAGCAGTGAAGCCCAGTCCACTTCACCCCTCCACTTT	CASSEAQSTSPLHF
TRBV7-2	TRBJ2-7	TRBD2	-	TGTGCCAGCAGCTTACGGGGGGGCTCCTACGAGCAGTACTTC	CASSLRGGSYEQYF
TRBV18	TRBJ2-3	TRBD2	-	TGTGCCAGCTCACGGCTTACGGGCGGGGGGGCCACAGATACGCAGTATTTT	CASSRLTGGGATDTQYF
TRBV10-2	TRBJ1-2	TRBD1	-	TGCGCCAGCAGTGGTACAGGGGGCATAGGAGGCTACACCTTC	CASSGTGGIGGYTF
TRBV30	TRBJ2-1	TRBD1	-	TGTGCCTGGAGTGGCGGACAGGGCTACAATGAGCAGTTCTTC	CAWSGGQGYNEQFF
TRBV4-1	TRBJ1-4	-	-	TGCGCCAGCAGCCAAGGATTCCCAGGGGTAGAGAGAAAACTGTTTTTT	CASSQGFPGVERKLFF
TRBV5-8	TRBJ2-1	TRBD2	-	TGTGCCAGCAGCTTGGGCCTCGGTAGCGGGGGGGCTTATGAGCAGTTCTTC	CASSLGLGSGGAYEQFF
TRBV5-4	TRBJ2-7	-	-	TGTGCCAGCAGCTTCGGACTCATGGAGCAGTACTTC	CASSFGLMEQYF
TRBV6-5	TRBJ1-1	-	-	TGTGCCAGCAGTCCCCGCGGGGGGGACACTGAAGCTTTCTTT	CASSPRGGDTEAFF
TRBV2	TRBJ2-2	-	once	TGTGCCAGCAGTGGGGCCATCAACACCGGGGAGCTGTTTTTT	CASSGAINTGELFF
TRBV7-9	TRBJ1-1	-	-	TGTGCCAGCAGCCCCAGGGACACTGAAGCTTTCTTT	CASSPRDTEAFF
TRBV3-1/TRBV3-2	TRBJ2-2	-	-	TGTGCCAGCAGCCAGGGGGGCGGGGAGCTGTTTTTT	CASSQGGGELFF
TRBV3-1/TRBV3-2	TRBJ2-1	-	-	TGTGCCAGCAGCCAAGTGAGAGCGGGCCCGAGCTCCTACAATGAGCAGTTCTTC	CASSQVRAGPSSYNEQFF
TRBV27	TRBJ1-6	TRBD1	-	TGTGCCAGCCGTTTTCACAGGGGGTCCTATAATTCACCCCTCCACTTT	CASRFHRGSYNSPLHF
TRBV10-1	TRBJ2-5	-	-	TGCGCCAGCAGTCCTTCAGGGGAGGGGGAGACCCAGTACTTC	CASSPSGEGETQYF
TRBV28	TRBJ2-5	TRBD1	-	TGTGCCAGCAGTGGGGACAGCACCTCGGAGGAGACCCAGTACTTC	CASSGDSTSEETQYF
TRBV16	TRBJ1-1	-	-	TGTGCCAGCAGCCTCTCCGGAGTGGGCACTGAAGCTTTCTTT	CASSLSGVGTEAFF
TRBV10-3	TRBJ2-3	-	once	TGTGCCATCAGTGAGTCGCAGGTAACCACTAGCACAGATACGCAGTATTTT	CAISESQVTTSTDTQYF
TRBV20-1	TRBJ1-2	TRBD1	-	TGCAGTGCTGGTGGGACGGGACAGATTAGCTATGGCTACACCTTC	CSAGGTGQISYGYTF
TRBV7-9	TRBJ2-4	TRBD1	-	TGTGCCAGCAGCTTTAGTGGGAATCGACAGGGGGCCAAAAACATTCAGTACTTC	CASSFSGNRQGAKNIQYF
TRBV5-6	TRBJ1-1	-	once	TGTGCCAGCAGCTTGTTGGCCCGGCGGGGAGCTGAAGCTTTCTTT	CASSLLARRGAEAFF
TRBV4-1	TRBJ2-7	TRBD1	-	TGCGCCAGCAGCCCGGGACAGGGACCCTCCTCCTACGAGCAGTACTTC	CASSPGQGPSSYEQYF
TRBV3-1/TRBV3-2	TRBJ2-5	-	-	TGTGCCAGCAGCCGCAGGGGGGCATGGCAAGAGACCCAGTACTTC	CASSRRGAWQETQYF
TRBV5-4	TRBJ1-2	-	once	TGTGCCAGCAGCTTGGACCCGGACACCGCTAACTATGGCTACACCTTC	CASSLDPDTANYGYTF
TRBV2	TRBJ2-5	TRBD2	-	TGTGCCAGCAGCGGACTGAAACTAGCGGGGAGCCAAGAGACCCAGTACTTC	CASSGLKLAGSQETQYF
TRBV6-1	TRBJ1-2	TRBD1	-	TGTGCCAGCAGTGAAGGGGACAGTCGGGTTGTGACCTTC	CASSEGDSRVVTF
TRBV7-9	TRBJ1-1	-	-	TGTGCCAGCCAGTCCGGGGGAATGAACACTGAAGCTTTCTTT	CASQSGGMNTEAFF
TRBV5-4	TRBJ2-7	-	-	TGTGCCAGCAGCCCTGCTGGCGGATTGTCCTACGAGCAGTACTTC	CASSPAGGLSYEQYF
TRBV28	TRBJ2-5	TRBD1	-	TGTGCCAGCAGCCTGGACAGGGGGCTGATCGGGGAGACCCAGTACTTC	CASSLDRGLIGETQYF
TRBV30	TRBJ1-6	-	-	TGTGCCTGGAGTGAAGGGGGTTACTCACCCCTCCACTTT	CAWSEGGYSPLHF
TRBV30	TRBJ1-1	-	-	TGTGCCTGGGGGGGGGCCCTATCAGCTTTCTTT	CAWGGALSAFF
TRBV30	TRBJ1-5	-	-	TGTGCCTGGAGTGGACCGGGGGTCACTGGCAATCAGCCCCAGCATTTT	CAWSGPGVTGNQPQHF
TRBV5-6	TRBJ2-5	-	-	TGTGCCAGCAGCAACTTCCAAGAGACCCAGTACTTC	CASSNFQETQYF
TRBV18	TRBJ1-1	-	-	TGTGCCAGCTCACCTCTGGGCAGGGGGAACACTGAAGCTTTCTTT	CASSPLGRGNTEAFF
TRBV4-2	TRBJ1-1	TRBD1	few	TGTGCCAGCAGCCAAGAAAACGTGGCGGGACAGGGGATGTCGGACACTGAAGCTTTCTTT	CASSQENVAGQGMSDTEAFF
TRBV6-5	TRBJ2-7	TRBD1	-	TGTGCCAGCAGCCTTTACAGGGGCTCCTACGAGCAGTACTTC	CASSLYRGSYEQYF
TRBV7-2	TRBJ2-1	TRBD2	-	TGTGCCAGCAGCTTAAGCGGGGGGGGGATTGATGAGCAGTTCTTC	CASSLSGGGIDEQFF
TRBV5-1	TRBJ1-1	TRBD1	once	TGCGCCAGCAGCCATGGACAGGGGGCGACTGAAGCTTTCTTT	CASSHGQGATEAFF
TRBV28	TRBJ2-2	TRBD2	once	TGTGCCAGCAGTCCTCTGGGACTAGCGGGGGGGGGAACCGGGGAGCTGTTTTTT	CASSPLGLAGGGTGELFF
TRBV6-5	TRBJ2-7	TRBD1	-	TGTGCCAGCAGTTCCCGGGACAGGGGTATACACGAGCAGTACTTC	CASSSRDRGIHEQYF
TRBV6-6	TRBJ1-1	-	-	TGTGCCAGCAGTTCTGGGCCGGGGGGATTCTTT	CASSSGPGGFF
TRBV6-6	TRBJ1-4	-	-	TGTGCCAGCGGAAGAGGGTCGGATGAAAAACTGTTTTTT	CASGRGSDEKLFF
TRBV4-1	TRBJ2-7	TRBD1	once	TGCGCCAGCAGCCAATACAGGGGATTTAGCTCCTACGAGCAGTACTTC	CASSQYRGFSSYEQYF